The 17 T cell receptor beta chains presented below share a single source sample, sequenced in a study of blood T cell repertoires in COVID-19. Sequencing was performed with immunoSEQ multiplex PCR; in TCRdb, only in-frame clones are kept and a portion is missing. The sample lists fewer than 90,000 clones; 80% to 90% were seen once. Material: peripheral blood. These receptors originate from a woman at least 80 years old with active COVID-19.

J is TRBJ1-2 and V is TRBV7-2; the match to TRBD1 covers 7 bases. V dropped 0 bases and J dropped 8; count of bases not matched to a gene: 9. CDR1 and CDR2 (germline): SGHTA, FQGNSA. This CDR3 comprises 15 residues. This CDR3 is CASSLAREGARGYTF. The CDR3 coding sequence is TGTGCCAGCAGCTTAGCGCGGGAGGGGGCTCGGGGCTACACCTTC.

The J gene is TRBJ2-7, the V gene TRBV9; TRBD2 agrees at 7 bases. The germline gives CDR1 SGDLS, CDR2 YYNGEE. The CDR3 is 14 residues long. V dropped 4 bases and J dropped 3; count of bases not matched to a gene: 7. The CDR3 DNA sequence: TGTGCCAGCAGCTCCGGGGGGACCTTCTACGAGCAGTACTTC. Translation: CASSSGGTFYEQYF.

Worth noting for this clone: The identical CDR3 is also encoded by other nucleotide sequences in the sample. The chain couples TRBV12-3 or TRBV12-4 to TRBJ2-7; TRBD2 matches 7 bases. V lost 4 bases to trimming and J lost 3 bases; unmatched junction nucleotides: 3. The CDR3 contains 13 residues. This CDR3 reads CASSSGGSYEQYF. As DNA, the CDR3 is TGTGCCAGCAGTTCCGGGGGGAGCTACGAGCAGTACTTC.

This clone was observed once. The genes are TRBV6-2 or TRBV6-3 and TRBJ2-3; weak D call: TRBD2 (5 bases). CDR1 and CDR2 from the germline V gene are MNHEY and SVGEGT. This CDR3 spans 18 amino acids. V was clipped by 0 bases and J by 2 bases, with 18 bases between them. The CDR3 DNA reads TGTGCCAGCAGTTACTCCCTAGATGGCGTGGACTTCACAGATACGCAGTATTTT. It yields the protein CASSYSLDGVDFTDTQYF.

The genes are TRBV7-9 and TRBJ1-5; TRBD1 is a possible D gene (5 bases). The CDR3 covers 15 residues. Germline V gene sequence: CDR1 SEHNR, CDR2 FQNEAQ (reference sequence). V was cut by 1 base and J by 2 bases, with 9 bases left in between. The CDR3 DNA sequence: TGTGCCAGCAGCTTAGGCGGGGCAGGCAATCAGCCCCAGCATTTT. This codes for CASSLGGAGNQPQHF.

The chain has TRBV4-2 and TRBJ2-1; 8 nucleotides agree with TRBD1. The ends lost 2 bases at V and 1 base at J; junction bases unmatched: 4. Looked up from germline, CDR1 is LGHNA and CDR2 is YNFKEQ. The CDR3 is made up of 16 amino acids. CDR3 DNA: TGTGCCAGCAGCCAACAGACAGGGGAATCCTACAATGAGCAGTTCTTC. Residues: CASSQQTGESYNEQFF.

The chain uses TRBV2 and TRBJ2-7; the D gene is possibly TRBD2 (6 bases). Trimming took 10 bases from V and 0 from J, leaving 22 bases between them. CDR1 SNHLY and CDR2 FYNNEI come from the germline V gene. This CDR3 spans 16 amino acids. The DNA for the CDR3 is TGTGCCATCATCCTTTATAGCGGAACTACCTCCTACGAGCAGTACTTC. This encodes CAIILYSGTTSYEQYF. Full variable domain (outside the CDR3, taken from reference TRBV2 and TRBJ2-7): EPEVTQTPSHQVTQMGQEVILRCVPISNHLYFYWYRQILGQKVEFLVSFYNNEISEKSEIFDDQFSVERPDGSNFTLKIRSTKLEDSAMYFCAIILYSGTTSYEQYFGPGTRLTVT.

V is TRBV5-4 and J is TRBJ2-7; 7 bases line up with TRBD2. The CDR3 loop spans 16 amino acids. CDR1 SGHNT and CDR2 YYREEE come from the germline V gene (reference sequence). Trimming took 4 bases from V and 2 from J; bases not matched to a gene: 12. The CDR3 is CASSPGGTRVTYEQYF. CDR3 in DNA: TGTGCCAGCAGCCCCGGGGGGACCCGTGTTACCTACGAGCAGTACTTC.

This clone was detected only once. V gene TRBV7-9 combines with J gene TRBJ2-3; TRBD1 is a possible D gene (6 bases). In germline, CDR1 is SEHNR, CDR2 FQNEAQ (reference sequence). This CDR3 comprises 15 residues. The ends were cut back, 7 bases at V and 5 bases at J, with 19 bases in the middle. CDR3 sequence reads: CASKRAYRDQDTQYF. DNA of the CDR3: TGTGCCAGCAAGAGGGCCTACAGGGATCAAGATACGCAGTATTTT.

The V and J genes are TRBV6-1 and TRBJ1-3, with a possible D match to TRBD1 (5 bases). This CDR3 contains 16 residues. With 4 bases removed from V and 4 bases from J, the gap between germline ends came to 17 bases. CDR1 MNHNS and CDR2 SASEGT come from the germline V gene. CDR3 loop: CASSVGTHPSGNTIYF. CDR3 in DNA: TGTGCCAGCAGTGTCGGGACTCACCCTTCCGGAAACACCATATATTTT.

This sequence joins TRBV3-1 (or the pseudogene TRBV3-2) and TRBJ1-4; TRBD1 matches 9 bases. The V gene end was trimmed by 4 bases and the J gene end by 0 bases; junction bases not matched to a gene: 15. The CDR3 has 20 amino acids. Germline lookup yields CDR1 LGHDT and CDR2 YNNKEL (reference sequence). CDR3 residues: CASSRNFGTGNLTTNEKLFF. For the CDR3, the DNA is TGTGCCAGCAGCCGGAATTTCGGGACAGGGAACCTTACAACTAATGAAAAACTGTTTTTT.

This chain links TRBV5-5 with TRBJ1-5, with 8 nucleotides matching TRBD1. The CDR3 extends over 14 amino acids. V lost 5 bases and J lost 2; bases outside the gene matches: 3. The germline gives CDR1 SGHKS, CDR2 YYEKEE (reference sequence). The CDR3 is CASRQGAGNQPQHF. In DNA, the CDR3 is TGTGCCAGCAGGCAGGGGGCCGGCAATCAGCCCCAGCATTTT.

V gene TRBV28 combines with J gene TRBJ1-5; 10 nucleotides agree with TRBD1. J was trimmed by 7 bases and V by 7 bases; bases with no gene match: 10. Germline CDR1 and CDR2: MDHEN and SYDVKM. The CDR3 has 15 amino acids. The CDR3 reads CASIPGTGVWQPQHF. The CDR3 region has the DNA TGTGCCAGCATCCCCGGGACAGGGGTTTGGCAGCCCCAGCATTTT.

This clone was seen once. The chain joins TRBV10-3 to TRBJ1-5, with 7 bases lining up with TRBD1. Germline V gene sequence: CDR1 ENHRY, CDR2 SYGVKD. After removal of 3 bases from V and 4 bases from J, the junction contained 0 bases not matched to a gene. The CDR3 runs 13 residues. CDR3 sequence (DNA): TGTGCCATCAGTGAACAGGGGAATCAGCCCCAGCATTTT. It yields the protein CAISEQGNQPQHF.

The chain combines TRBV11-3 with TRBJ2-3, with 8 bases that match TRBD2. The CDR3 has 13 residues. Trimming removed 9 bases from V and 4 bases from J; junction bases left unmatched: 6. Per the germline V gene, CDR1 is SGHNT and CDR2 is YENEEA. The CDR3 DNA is TGTGCCAGTAAGGAGCGGGAGTCAGATACGCAGTATTTT. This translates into CASKERESDTQYF.

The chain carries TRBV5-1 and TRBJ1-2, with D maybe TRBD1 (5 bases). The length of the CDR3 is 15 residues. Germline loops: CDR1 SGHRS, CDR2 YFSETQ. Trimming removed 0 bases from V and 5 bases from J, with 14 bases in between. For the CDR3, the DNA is TGCGCCAGCAGCTTGGCCCCGACAGAAGAGTATGGCTACACCTTC. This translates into CASSLAPTEEYGYTF.

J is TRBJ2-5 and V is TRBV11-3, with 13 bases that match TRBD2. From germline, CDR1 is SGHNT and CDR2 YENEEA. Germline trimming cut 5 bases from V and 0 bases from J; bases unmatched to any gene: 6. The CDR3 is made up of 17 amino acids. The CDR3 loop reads CASSRTSGGPNQETQYF. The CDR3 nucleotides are TGTGCCAGCAGCCGGACTAGCGGGGGACCTAACCAAGAGACCCAGTACTTC.